The 5 T cell receptor beta chains listed next were all sequenced from one sample in a study of cytomegalovirus exposure and HLA in healthy donors. It was with 60 Vbeta and 13 Jbeta primers that the PCR ran. Using immunoSEQ multiplex PCR, the repertoire was profiled, and TCRdb retains in-frame clones only, with some absent. Altogether about 180,000 clones are present, more than 65% being singletons, with the ten largest covering about 1.3%. Sequencing was carried out using PBMCs. These receptors were taken from a girl aged 2-9 years in good health and CMV-seropositive.

This clone was counted between two and nine times. The J gene is TRBJ1-1, the V gene TRBV6-6; 7 bases are a match to TRBD1. V was clipped by 2 bases and J by 7 bases; unmatched bases: 1. The CDR3 extends over 12 amino acids. The germline V gene has CDR1 MNHNY and CDR2 SVGAGI (reference sequence). The CDR3 reads CASSYRGLEAFF. The CDR3 nucleotides read TGTGCCAGCAGTTACAGGGGGCTTGAAGCTTTCTTT.

The V call is TRBV30, the J call TRBJ2-7; perhaps TRBD2 as D (6 bases). Germline assignment: CDR1 GTSNPN and CDR2 SVGIG (reference sequence). The CDR3 is 13 amino acids. Between the trimmed V and J ends, which lost 1 base and 6 bases, there was a span of 13 bases. CDR3 residues: CAWSAGSSREQYF. CDR3 nucleotides: TGTGCCTGGAGTGCCGGGAGTTCACGCGAGCAGTACTTC. The whole variable domain, filled in from reference TRBV30 and TRBJ2-7, reads SQTIHQWPATLVQPVGSPLSLECTVEGTSNPNLYWYRQAAGRGLQLLFYSVGIGQISSEVPQNLSASRPQDRQFILSSKKLLLSDSGFYLCAWSAGSSREQYFGPGTRLTVT.

The chain couples TRBV27 to TRBJ2-3; 13 nucleotides agree with TRBD2. The CDR3 length is 15 residues. Germline CDR1 reads MNHEY; CDR2 reads SMNVEV (reference sequence). After removal of 10 bases from V and 6 bases from J, the junction contained 10 bases not matched to a gene. CDR3: CATRGTSGVVDTQYF. The CDR3 region has the DNA TGTGCCACCAGAGGGACTAGCGGGGTGGTTGATACGCAGTATTTT.

The count of this clone is one. The chain uses TRBV6-5 and TRBJ1-2; TRBD1 aligns across 11 bases. CDR3 length: 13 residues. CDR1 is MNHEY, CDR2 SVGAGI, per germline. Trimming at V came to 5 bases and at J to 7 bases, leaving 3 bases not matched to a gene. Here the CDR3 DNA reads TGTGCCAGCAGTCAGGACAGGGGGCTTGGCTACACCTTC. This gives the protein CASSQDRGLGYTF.

This chain connects TRBV7-6 to TRBJ2-5; 9 positions match TRBD1. The CDR3 loop spans 16 amino acids. The junction had 6 bases not matched to a gene; V was cut back by 2 bases and J by 2 bases. Germline V gene data show CDR1 as SGHVS and CDR2 as FNYEAQ. CDR3: CASSLPTGGLQETQYF. CDR3 DNA: TGTGCCAGCAGCTTACCAACAGGGGGCCTTCAAGAGACCCAGTACTTC.